A single T cell receptor beta chain is shown here with its context. Sequencing was performed with immunoSEQ multiplex PCR; in TCRdb, only in-frame clones are kept and a portion is missing. This table has 270,000 or so clones, around 93% appearing once. The study recruited people aged about 18 to 95 years across about two dozen US areas. Participants had their cohort set by participant-reported clinical history. The source of the sample is a study of blood T cell repertoires in COVID-19. On the study more broadly: From the United States, Italy and Spain came samples of acute and convalescent COVID-19. T cells, B-cell-depleted T cells, or PBMCs provided the cDNA or gDNA that served as material.

The sequence came from a man aged 40-55 years who had been exposed to COVID-19. What was sequenced was PBMCs or T cells enriched from blood (not recorded which).

The DNA for the CDR3 is TGTGCCAGCTCACGGGGGATAAACAATGAGCAGTTCTTC. Amino acids: CASSRGINNEQFF. The genes are TRBV12-3 or TRBV12-4 and TRBJ2-1; a possible D gene is TRBD2 (6 bases). The CDR3 is 13 amino acids. V shed 8 bases and J shed 5 bases, with 13 bases lying between them.